These T cell receptor beta chains were read from a single sample in a study of CD8+ T cells in alopecia areata. Sequencing was performed with immunoSEQ multiplex PCR; in TCRdb, only in-frame clones are kept and a portion is missing. This sample has roughly 120,000 clones, with less than 45% found just once. The sequencing input was CD4+ T cells sorted from blood. The receptors shown here come from a human donor with alopecia areata. The CDR3 runs from the conserved cysteine through the conserved F or W. D genes are given only for firm matches. Not all rows give a size; the values are once, few, many and, for expanded clones, a class.

D gene: NA; clone size: few; J gene: TRBJ2-2; V gene: TRBV7-9; CDR3 DNA: TGTGCCAGCAGCTTCGGGACCGGGGAGCTGTTTTTT; CDR3 protein: CASSFGTGELFF
D gene: TRBD1; clone size: few; J gene: TRBJ2-4; V gene: TRBV4-2; CDR3 DNA: TGTGCCAGCAGCCAAGCCCTCCAGGGGGCGGCCAAAAACATTCAGTACTTC; CDR3 protein: CASSQALQGAAKNIQYF
D gene: TRBD2; clone size: NA; J gene: TRBJ2-7; V gene: TRBV11-2; CDR3 DNA: TGTGCCAGCAGCTTACGGGAGGGCTTAAAGCAGTACTTC; CDR3 protein: CASSLREGLKQYF
D gene: TRBD1; clone size: NA; J gene: TRBJ2-6; V gene: TRBV5-1; CDR3 DNA: TGCGCCAGCAGTGACTTAGACAGGGGGCCCTCTGGGGCCAACGTCCTGACTTTC; CDR3 protein: CASSDLDRGPSGANVLTF
D gene: NA; clone size: NA; J gene: TRBJ1-2; V gene: TRBV25-1; CDR3 DNA: TGTGCCAGCAGAGCTACAGCAGGCTATGGCTACACCTTC; CDR3 protein: CASRATAGYGYTF
D gene: TRBD1; clone size: few; J gene: TRBJ2-2; V gene: TRBV4-3; CDR3 DNA: TGCGCCAGCAGCCAAGATGATTGGAGGACAGGGGGCTTCACCGGGGAGCTGTTTTTT; CDR3 protein: CASSQDDWRTGGFTGELFF
D gene: NA; clone size: NA; J gene: TRBJ2-5; V gene: TRBV18; CDR3 DNA: TGTGCCAGCTCACCAGGTACAGCTCAAGAGACCCAGTACTTC; CDR3 protein: CASSPGTAQETQYF
D gene: TRBD2; clone size: few; J gene: TRBJ2-5; V gene: TRBV5-4; CDR3 DNA: TGTGCCAGCAGCTTACAACTAGCGGGAGGAGAGACCCAGTACTTC; CDR3 protein: CASSLQLAGGETQYF
D gene: NA; clone size: few; J gene: TRBJ2-1; V gene: TRBV5-4; CDR3 DNA: TGTGCCAGCAGAGCGGACAGCACGTCCTACAATGAGCAGTTCTTC; CDR3 protein: CASRADSTSYNEQFF
D gene: TRBD1; clone size: NA; J gene: TRBJ2-3; V gene: TRBV7-3; CDR3 DNA: TGTGCCAGCAGCTTAAAACCACTCACCCGCCAGGGGGCGGGGGATACGCAGTATTTT; CDR3 protein: CASSLKPLTRQGAGDTQYF
D gene: NA; clone size: NA; J gene: TRBJ1-4; V gene: TRBV20-1; CDR3 DNA: TGCAGTGCTCTGTCCCTGGAAAAACTGTTTTTT; CDR3 protein: CSALSLEKLFF
D gene: TRBD2; clone size: NA; J gene: TRBJ2-1; V gene: TRBV2; CDR3 DNA: TGTGCCAGCAGGGCGCTAGCGGGGGGCAACAATGAGCAGTTCTTC; CDR3 protein: CASRALAGGNNEQFF
D gene: TRBD2; clone size: NA; J gene: TRBJ2-5; V gene: TRBV7-2; CDR3 DNA: TGTGCCAGCAGTCCCGCGGGACTAGCTATCCAAGAGACCCAGTACTTC; CDR3 protein: CASSPAGLAIQETQYF
D gene: TRBD2; clone size: few; J gene: TRBJ2-3; V gene: TRBV28; CDR3 DNA: TGTGCCAGCAGTTCGGCCGGGAGGGTCGCAGATACGCAGTATTTT; CDR3 protein: CASSSAGRVADTQYF
D gene: NA; clone size: NA; J gene: TRBJ2-3; V gene: TRBV5-6; CDR3 DNA: TGTGCCAGCAGCTTGTATGGAGATACGCAGTATTTT; CDR3 protein: CASSLYGDTQYF
D gene: NA; clone size: few; J gene: TRBJ2-5; V gene: TRBV29-1; CDR3 DNA: TGCAGCGTTGAACGGGGAGGAGAGACCCAGTACTTC; CDR3 protein: CSVERGGETQYF
D gene: NA; clone size: NA; J gene: TRBJ2-3; V gene: TRBV28; CDR3 DNA: TGTGCCAGCAGTTTACGGCCTGATACGCAGTATTTT; CDR3 protein: CASSLRPDTQYF
D gene: TRBD2; clone size: NA; J gene: TRBJ2-2; V gene: TRBV27; CDR3 DNA: TGTGCCAGCAGTTCGGGACTAGCGGGCGAGCTGTTTTTT; CDR3 protein: CASSSGLAGELFF
D gene: NA; clone size: NA; J gene: TRBJ1-2; V gene: TRBV7-8; CDR3 DNA: TGTGCCAGCAGCCGGAGCGGCGGACACCGTTCCTATGGCTACACCTTC; CDR3 protein: CASSRSGGHRSYGYTF
D gene: TRBD1; clone size: NA; J gene: TRBJ1-1; V gene: TRBV27; CDR3 DNA: TGTGCCAGCAGACAGGGGACACAGAACACTGAAGCTTTCTTT; CDR3 protein: CASRQGTQNTEAFF
D gene: NA; clone size: NA; J gene: TRBJ1-2; V gene: TRBV29-1; CDR3 DNA: TGCAGCGTTGGAGGTTTCGGGGGGGACTATGGCTACACCTTC; CDR3 protein: CSVGGFGGDYGYTF
D gene: TRBD1; clone size: NA; J gene: TRBJ2-3; V gene: TRBV30; CDR3 DNA: TGTGCCTGCCTGGGACAGGGTGGCACAGATACGCAGTATTTT; CDR3 protein: CACLGQGGTDTQYF
D gene: NA; clone size: few; J gene: TRBJ1-5; V gene: TRBV7-2; CDR3 DNA: TGTGCCAGCAGCTTCCAGCGCAATCAGCCCCAGCATTTT; CDR3 protein: CASSFQRNQPQHF
D gene: TRBD2; clone size: NA; J gene: TRBJ2-3; V gene: TRBV11-2; CDR3 DNA: TGTGCCAGCAGCTTCCTAGCGGGAGGGGTGACAGATACGCAGTATTTT; CDR3 protein: CASSFLAGGVTDTQYF
D gene: NA; clone size: once; J gene: TRBJ2-5; V gene: TRBV2; CDR3 DNA: TGTGCCAGCAGAGGGGATTCAGAGACCCAGTACTTC; CDR3 protein: CASRGDSETQYF
D gene: TRBD2; clone size: NA; J gene: TRBJ2-1; V gene: TRBV7-2; CDR3 DNA: TGTGCCAGCAGTCGCACTAGCGGAGAATACAATGAGCAGTTCTTC; CDR3 protein: CASSRTSGEYNEQFF
D gene: NA; clone size: few; J gene: TRBJ2-3; V gene: TRBV7-6; CDR3 DNA: TGTGCCAGCAGCTCCCCCTCCGGTACGCAGTATTTT; CDR3 protein: CASSSPSGTQYF
D gene: NA; clone size: NA; J gene: TRBJ1-6; V gene: TRBV23-1; CDR3 DNA: TGCGCCAGCAGTCAACTTTTGTCCAGAGAAGTTAATTCACCCCTCCACTTT; CDR3 protein: CASSQLLSREVNSPLHF
D gene: TRBD2; clone size: NA; J gene: TRBJ2-7; V gene: TRBV29-1; CDR3 DNA: TGCAGCGTCCGAGTCGGAGTGGCTAGCGGGGCTTACGAGCAGTACTTC; CDR3 protein: CSVRVGVASGAYEQYF